A single T cell receptor (beta chain) is shown here with its context. Its antigen target is currently unknown. No qualities accompany the bases; no much larger clone lies one base away. V is clipped by 4 bases and J by 5 bases, and the sequence between their germline boundaries is 11 bases long. CDR1 and CDR2 are read off the germline V gene as SQVTM and ANQGSEA. From the cysteine up to the phenylalanine, the CDR3 has a length of 12 residues. The retained sequence is limited to the CDR3, 36 bases, with the frame set at the first base. Using the deep immunoSEQ assay, TCR CDR3 regions were amplified from genomic DNA by multiplex PCR. For each cell subset, the extracted genomic DNA was distributed evenly across all wells of several immunoSEQ 96-well plates, and each plate served as one replicate. For sorted subsets, around 0.2 ug of genomic DNA, equivalent to 30,000 or so T cell genomes, went into each replicate PCR. Purified libraries were measured with a Qubit 3.0 fluorometer, size-checked on a Bioanalyzer 2100, and measured again with the KAPA Library Quantification kit. A separate single-read 150-cycle Illumina NextSeq 550 flow cell was used to sequence each immunoSEQ 96-well plate. The paper's processing steps were these. The immunoSEQ output contained only junctional sequences without quality scores, so filtering could not match that applied to full-length reads. Sequences were annotated with PyIR, a Python wrapper for IgBLAST v1.9, using IMGT germline references to assign V/J genes and CDR3. Any read was removed if the V/J assignment was weak (E-value above 1e-6), the CDR3 was missing, or the read contained stop codons, out-of-frame junctions, or ambiguous translated residues. V3J clonotypes were defined by identical inferred V gene, J gene, and CDR3 amino acid sequence. To compute the percentage overlap between repertoires, the number of shared unique clonotypes was divided by the size of the smaller repertoire. Three approaches were used to assess repertoire richness: RTK rarefaction, the Chao1 estimator, and Recon v2.1 estimates of unobserved clonotypes. OLGA was used to compute generation probabilities for all TCRbeta clonotypes that the gDNA method yielded from a handful of donors. In its TCRdb copy, this immuneACCESS table keeps in-frame sequences only and misses some clones. Where compared with another copy, unresolved V genes explain less than half of these, and the others have no known cause. V and J calls and clone size are given by that table; D and trimming were obtained from the DNA. Here the sample has roughly 500,000 clones; almost 97% occur a single time. About 0.057% of the sample belongs to the ten largest clones.

This entry belongs to a study of shared clonotypes between healthy human individuals (dated by TCRdb to about 2020). Regarding the complete study: A few men and two women, aged 18 to 49 years, made up the cohort. To estimate repertoire size and how much clonotypes are shared between individuals, the study performed deep sequencing of blood TCR repertoires from a handful of healthy adults. For each donor, CD4 naive and CD4 memory were each given three plates, CD8 naive was given two plates, and CD8 memory was given one plate. Each donor's leukapheresis produced roughly between roughly 0.9 and 8.9 billion PBMCs. To increase sequencing depth and limit assay-specific biases, different laboratories used diverse techniques to prepare libraries and sequence TCR repertoires. What the study reported, not specific to this receptor: Clonotypes shared by all four sorted-subset donors showed higher generation probabilities than non-shared clonotypes. Sampling was restricted to blood, and TCR repertoires in tissue are likely to differ from TCR repertoires in blood. Sharing across a handful of donors was observed for about 4.8% of naive CD4, over 3% of naive CD8, around 2.5% of memory CD4, and 0.4% of memory CD8 clonotypes. Incomplete sequencing was indicated by rarefaction of sorted-subset datasets, despite the large sequencing depth. Estimated clonotype richness was generally larger for naive than for memory subsets. Pairwise subsampling led to the expectation that sequencing depth would affect the degree of clonotype sharing among donors. The genetic and exposure-history diversity represented was limited by the small number of donors.

Healthy HIV-negative adults with no recently reported acute infections or vaccinations were included as donors. Every donor was a Caucasian adult living in Nashville, Tennessee, USA. CD4+ T cells were enriched by magnetic negative selection, after which naive cells were positively selected on CD45RA and the negative fraction was taken as the memory subset. Blood was collected by leukapheresis, and PBMCs were isolated by Ficoll-Histopaque density gradient centrifugation and then cryopreserved in liquid nitrogen vapor phase. Purity and quantity of every magnetically sorted T cell population were checked by analytical flow cytometry. From each sorted fraction, genomic DNA was isolated and quantified by UV absorbance on a Nanodrop 2000c.

The chain couples TRBV29-1 to TRBJ1-2; a tentative D match to TRBD1 spans 6 bases. Sequencing was performed on naive CD4+ T cells sorted from blood. This specimen's cell subset or site label, per the study, means: CD45RA+ positively selected. This clonotype was sampled from a woman aged 25 to 39 in good health. The nucleotide sequence is given as TGCAGCGTTGGACAGGACCATTATGGCTACACCTTC. It codes for CSVGQDHYGYTF.